Below, 12 T cell receptor beta chains from the same sample are listed, as sequenced in a study of spatial heterogeneity in lung cancer (dated by TCRdb to between 2018 and 2020). In the paper's terms, the time point label means: blood at routine non-recurrence follow-up after resection. TCR sequencing used whole RNA extracted from tumor and nontumor lung tissue, or from cryopreserved PBMC samples, without cell sorting. Library construction relied on 5' RACE. The sequencing machine was a NextSeq 500. TCRdb's own reprocessing of the public reads used fastp at Q25 and MiXCR and kept productive beta chains. When rows share a CDR3 protein, they turn into one entry using the most common DNA and genes. Across this sample there are around 110,000 distinct CDR3 sequences, with 9% to 15% seen only once. Approximately 17% of the sample is in the top ten clones. The specimen was PBMCs, collected at follow-up. The source is a male donor with early-stage non-small cell lung cancer.

The table lists this clonotype with a few counts. This chain joins TRBV2 and TRBJ2-1, with D maybe TRBD2 (5 bases). V dropped 2 bases and J dropped 4 bases, with 15 bases sitting between them. In germline, CDR1 is SNHLY, CDR2 FYNNEI. There are 16 residues in the CDR3. The CDR3 DNA reads as TGTGCCAGCAGTGAATCGGGGAGTCCACCGTACAATGAGCAGTTCTTC. This translates into CASSESGSPPYNEQFF.

This clonotype was observed a handful of times. The rearrangement uses TRBV24-1 and TRBJ2-7, with D perhaps given as TRBD1 or TRBD2 (6 bases each). The CDR3 has 14 residues. V was shortened by 4 bases and J by 4 bases, with 13 bases between the two germline ends. CDR1 is KGHDR and CDR2 is SFDVKD in the germline V gene. The DNA for the CDR3 is TGTGCCACCAGTGACGCGGGACACAGTTACGAGCAGTACTTC. Encoded protein: CATSDAGHSYEQYF.

This clonotype has only a few counts. The chain couples TRBV7-2 to TRBJ2-2; D uncertain. V was pared by 1 base and J by 8 bases, with 14 bases between. The CDR3 contains 15 residues. Germline V lookup: CDR1 SGHTA, CDR2 FQGNSA. CDR3 coding DNA: TGTGCCAGCAGCTTAGAAATTTCCCTAGGAGGGGAGCTGTTTTTT. The encoded protein is CASSLEISLGGELFF.

Only a few counts were recorded for this clonotype. This chain uses TRBV5-1 with TRBJ1-1, with a weak D call TRBD1 (5 bases). CDR1 and CDR2 from the germline V gene are SGHRS and YFSETQ. The CDR3 consists of 14 residues. Trimming took 4 bases from V and 1 from J, leaving 11 bases between them. Here the CDR3 DNA reads TGCGCCAGCAGCCTCAGGGCATCGAACACTGAAGCTTTCTTT. It encodes CASSLRASNTEAFF.

The rearrangement links TRBV12-5 to TRBJ2-3; TRBD2 matches 9 bases. Germline lookup yields CDR1 LGHNT and CDR2 FRNRAP. The CDR3 loop spans 16 amino acids. The V gene end was trimmed by 5 bases and the J gene end by 7 bases; junction bases not matched to a gene: 13. The CDR3 loop is CASGPTTAGGLHTQYF. As DNA, the CDR3 is TGTGCTAGTGGTCCAACCACAGCGGGGGGCCTCCATACGCAGTATTTT.

The gene calls are TRBV5-1 and TRBJ1-1; D gene unclear. In germline, CDR1 is SGHRS, CDR2 YFSETQ. V lost 3 bases to trimming and J lost 2 bases, with 14 bases between them. The CDR3 has 15 amino acids. The CDR3, as DNA: TGCGCCAGCAGCTGGGCGGGGAGGGTTAACACTGAAGCTTTCTTT. It specifies CASSWAGRVNTEAFF.

This clonotype has more than one count but fewer than ten. J is TRBJ1-5 and V is TRBV6-5; 7 bases agree with TRBD1. From germline, CDR1 is MNHEY and CDR2 SVGAGI. V gave up 0 bases and J gave up 6 bases; unmatched junction bases: 8. The CDR3 runs 16 residues. CDR3 protein: CASSYSWTGSGQPQHF. In DNA form, the CDR3 reads TGTGCCAGCAGTTACTCGTGGACAGGATCGGGTCAGCCCCAGCATTTT.

This clonotype was seen many times. The V and J genes are TRBV7-2 and TRBJ1-6; D possibly corresponds to TRBD1 (5 bases). The germline V gene has CDR1 SGHTA and CDR2 FQGNSA. The length of the CDR3 is 15 residues. Trimming took 4 bases from V and 8 from J, leaving 15 bases between them. The CDR3 sequence: CASSSLAGFDSPLHF. CDR3 bases: TGTGCCAGCAGCTCTCTGGCAGGGTTCGATTCACCCCTCCACTTT.

This clonotype was picked up a small number of times. The chain is built from TRBV6-6 and TRBJ1-1, with D hard to call. Germline CDR1 and CDR2: MNHNY and SVGAGI (reference sequence). V dropped 0 bases and J dropped 2 bases, with 7 bases sitting between them. This CDR3 has 14 residues. CDR3 residues: CASSYSLGNTEAFF. The CDR3 coding sequence is TGTGCCAGCAGTTACTCGTTAGGCAACACTGAAGCTTTCTTT.

This clonotype was counted ten times or more. The V gene is TRBV2, the J gene TRBJ2-5; no definite D call. The CDR3 is 12 residues long. Per germline, CDR1 SNHLY and CDR2 FYNNEI. V lost 4 bases and J 3 bases, leaving 6 bases between the germline ends. The CDR3 DNA reads TGTGCCAGCAGTGTATCGGAAGAGACCCAGTACTTC. Translation gives CASSVSEETQYF.

V is TRBV5-1 and J is TRBJ2-2, with a weak D call TRBD2 (5 bases). Germline V lookup: CDR1 SGHRS, CDR2 YFSETQ. CDR3 size: 15 residues. V gave up 3 bases and J gave up 1 base, with 10 bases separating them. CDR3 in DNA: TGCGCCAGCAGCTCTTCACGGGGGAACACCGGGGAGCTGTTTTTT. It specifies CASSSSRGNTGELFF. The variable domain in full, completed from reference TRBV5-1 and TRBJ2-2, reads KAGVTQTPRYLIKTRGQQVTLSCSPISGHRSVSWYQQTPGQGLQFLFEYFSETQRNKGNFPGRFSGRQFSNSRSEMNVSTLELGDSALYLCASSSSRGNTGELFFGEGSRLTVL.

This chain connects TRBV25-1 to TRBJ2-2; 8 bases line up with TRBD1. V dropped 8 bases and J dropped 0; count of bases not matched to a gene: 2. The CDR3 extends over 14 amino acids. The germline V gene has CDR1 MGHDK and CDR2 SYGVNS. The DNA of the CDR3 is TGTGCCAGCCAGGACAGGGCGAACACCGGGGAGCTGTTTTTT. It encodes CASQDRANTGELFF.